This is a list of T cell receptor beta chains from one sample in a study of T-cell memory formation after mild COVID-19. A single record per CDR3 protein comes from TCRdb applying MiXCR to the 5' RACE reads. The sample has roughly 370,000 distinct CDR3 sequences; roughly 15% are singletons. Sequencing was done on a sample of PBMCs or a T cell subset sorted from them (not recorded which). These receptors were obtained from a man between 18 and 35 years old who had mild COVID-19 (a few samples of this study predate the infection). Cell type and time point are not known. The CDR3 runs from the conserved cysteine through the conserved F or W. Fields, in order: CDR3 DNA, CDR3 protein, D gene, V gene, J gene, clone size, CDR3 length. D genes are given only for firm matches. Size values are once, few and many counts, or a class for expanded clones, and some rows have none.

TGCAGCGTTGGCGGGTACCTAAACACTGAAGCTTTCTTT	CSVGGYLNTEAFF	-	TRBV29-1	TRBJ1-1	-	13
TGTGCCAGCAGCCAAGTGGCAGGGGGTGACGGGGCCAACGTCCTGACTTTC	CASSQVAGGDGANVLTF	TRBD1	TRBV4-2	TRBJ2-6	-	17
TGTGCCAGAGCCAGGGGAATGGACTCTGGGGCCAACGTCCTGACTTTC	CARARGMDSGANVLTF	-	TRBV19	TRBJ2-6	-	16
TGTGCCAGCAGTGAAGCGGGACAGGGGAATCAGCCCCAGCATTTT	CASSEAGQGNQPQHF	TRBD1	TRBV25-1	TRBJ1-5	few	15
TGTGACAGCAGTTTGGTGCAGGGGGCAGGTGAGCAGTTCTTC	CDSSLVQGAGEQFF	TRBD1	TRBV12-3/TRBV12-4	TRBJ2-1	-	14
TGCGCCAGCAGCTCCTATGAGAGGGAAAAACTGTTTTTT	CASSSYEREKLFF	-	TRBV5-1	TRBJ1-4	-	13
TGTGCCAGCACCCCCCTGGGAAGCGAGCAGTACTTC	CASTPLGSEQYF	-	TRBV11-2	TRBJ2-7	few	12
TGTGCCAGCAGCCGAACCCGCAGCGGGGGAGGCACAGATACGCAGTATTTT	CASSRTRSGGGTDTQYF	TRBD2	TRBV12-3/TRBV12-4	TRBJ2-3	-	17
TGTGCCAGCAGCCAAGGAGTAGGACGTGAAGCTTTCTTT	CASSQGVGREAFF	-	TRBV4-2	TRBJ1-1	-	13
TGTGCCAGCAGCAGAGGGACAGGCTACACACAAGAGACCCAGTACTTC	CASSRGTGYTQETQYF	TRBD1	TRBV6-5	TRBJ2-5	-	16
TGCGCCAGTGCTGGGGAGATCTACAATGAGCAGTTCTTC	CASAGEIYNEQFF	-	TRBV10-2	TRBJ2-1	-	13
TGTGCCAGCAGCCCTAAGCGGAGTAGCGGGAAAGAGACCCAGTACTTC	CASSPKRSSGKETQYF	TRBD2	TRBV7-8	TRBJ2-5	few	16
TGTGCCAGCAGCCCGCAACCTCTCCATACGCAGTATTTT	CASSPQPLHTQYF	-	TRBV11-2	TRBJ2-3	few	13
TGCAGTGCTAGTGTAAGTCTAGTCAGCGATGAGCAGTTCTTC	CSASVSLVSDEQFF	-	TRBV20-1	TRBJ2-1	few	14
TGTGCCAGCAGCCGACCAGGGGTGAGGGAGACCCAGTACTTC	CASSRPGVRETQYF	-	TRBV3-1	TRBJ2-5	-	14
TGTGCCAGCAGCTACACACGGTCCTCTGGAAACACCATATATTTT	CASSYTRSSGNTIYF	-	TRBV7-2	TRBJ1-3	-	15
TGTGCCAGCAGCGCAGCGGGGGGTCTCTCCTACGAGCAGTACTTC	CASSAAGGLSYEQYF	TRBD2	TRBV5-4	TRBJ2-7	many	15
TGTGCCAGCAGTATTTCCGGGACAAGGAACACCGGGGAGCTGTTTTTT	CASSISGTRNTGELFF	-	TRBV6-5	TRBJ2-2	-	16
TGTGCCAGCAGTTCTTCCCTCCGACAGGGGGGGACTGAAGCTTTCTTT	CASSSSLRQGGTEAFF	TRBD1	TRBV28	TRBJ1-1	-	16
TGTGCCAGCAGTCTGAGGTATACAGATACGCAGTATTTT	CASSLRYTDTQYF	-	TRBV5-8	TRBJ2-3	many	13
TGTGCCAGTAGCCCAAACAGGGTTTCCTACAATGAGCAGTTCTTC	CASSPNRVSYNEQFF	-	TRBV19	TRBJ2-1	-	15
TGCGCCAGCAGCCTGGGCCCGGACCCTCAGCCCCAGCATTTT	CASSLGPDPQPQHF	-	TRBV5-1	TRBJ1-5	-	14
TGCGCCAGCAGCCGGGGACCTTCGGATACGCAGTATTTT	CASSRGPSDTQYF	-	TRBV5-1	TRBJ2-3	-	13
TGTGCCACCAGTGATGGGATAAGGGAACAGTTCTTC	CATSDGIREQFF	-	TRBV24-1	TRBJ2-1	-	12
TGTGCCAGCAGCTTCGGGACAGCTTACAATGAGCAGTTCTTC	CASSFGTAYNEQFF	TRBD1	TRBV7-6	TRBJ2-1	few	14
TGTGCCAGCAGCCTCGTCAGCAACGAGCAGTACTTC	CASSLVSNEQYF	-	TRBV12-3/TRBV12-4	TRBJ2-7	-	12
TGTGCCAGCAAACAACAGAGCGGGATTGAAAAACTGTTTTTT	CASKQQSGIEKLFF	-	TRBV12-3/TRBV12-4	TRBJ1-4	few	14
TGCAGCGTTCGGGTGGGATCCGAGACCCAGTACTTC	CSVRVGSETQYF	-	TRBV29-1	TRBJ2-5	many	12
TGTGCCAGCAGCTCGGGACAGAGGGAGACCCAGTACTTC	CASSSGQRETQYF	TRBD1	TRBV7-9	TRBJ2-5	many	13
TGCAGTGCTAGATCCCGGGGACTAGCCCACGAGCAGTACTTC	CSARSRGLAHEQYF	TRBD2	TRBV20-1	TRBJ2-7	few	14
TGTGCCAGCAATGATAGCGGGGGAGACACAGATACGCAGTATTTT	CASNDSGGDTDTQYF	TRBD2	TRBV6-2/TRBV6-3	TRBJ2-3	-	15
TGTGCCAGCAGTGAGAGATCTGGAGGTGACGGGCAGTTCTTC	CASSERSGGDGQFF	-	TRBV2	TRBJ2-1	-	14
TGTGCCAGCAGTAAGGACAGGGAATGGTATGGCTACACCTTC	CASSKDREWYGYTF	TRBD1	TRBV6-1	TRBJ1-2	few	14
TGTGCCAGCAGCTTGACAGGGAGAGCTCAGCCCCAGCATTTT	CASSLTGRAQPQHF	TRBD1	TRBV7-2	TRBJ1-5	-	14
TGCAGCGCAGGGGTGTCTAATGAAAAACTGTTTTTT	CSAGVSNEKLFF	-	TRBV20-1	TRBJ1-4	few	12
TGTGCCAGCAGCTTAGCAGGGGATAGTGGCTACACCTTC	CASSLAGDSGYTF	-	TRBV7-2	TRBJ1-2	-	13
TGTGCCAGTAGTGTCAGACGGAATTCACCCCTCCACTTT	CASSVRRNSPLHF	-	TRBV19	TRBJ1-6	-	13
TGTGCCAGCAGTATACCGGGGACAGGGAGTGTTATAACTGAAGCTTTCTTT	CASSIPGTGSVITEAFF	TRBD1	TRBV6-1	TRBJ1-1	few	17
TGCGCCAGCAGCCTCCAAGAGGCCTCAGGGGGCACTGAAGCTTTCTTT	CASSLQEASGGTEAFF	TRBD1	TRBV4-1	TRBJ1-1	few	16
TGTGCCAGCAGTTACTCGCTCGGTTTGAACACTGAAGCTTTCTTT	CASSYSLGLNTEAFF	-	TRBV6-5	TRBJ1-1	few	15
TGCGCCAGCAGCCAAGGATGGCAGGGGGCTAATGAAAAACTGTTTTTT	CASSQGWQGANEKLFF	TRBD1	TRBV4-1	TRBJ1-4	-	16
TGTGCCACCAGCAGAGATCGGCAGGGGGGAGAGACCCAGTACTTC	CATSRDRQGGETQYF	-	TRBV15	TRBJ2-5	few	15
TGTGCCAGCTGGCGGGGCACAGATACGCAGTATTTT	CASWRGTDTQYF	-	TRBV5-6	TRBJ2-3	few	12
TGTGCCAGCAGCGTACTAGCGGGGGTTACAGATACGCAGTATTTT	CASSVLAGVTDTQYF	TRBD2	TRBV7-2	TRBJ2-3	-	15
TGTGCCAGCAGTTGGGGGGTTAATCAGCCCCAGCATTTT	CASSWGVNQPQHF	-	TRBV27	TRBJ1-5	-	13
TGTGCCAGCAGCTGGGGGCCGGGGGGAGAGACCCAGTACTTC	CASSWGPGGETQYF	-	TRBV7-9	TRBJ2-5	many	14